Presented here are 31 T cell receptor beta chains from one specimen sequenced in a study of blood T cell repertoires in COVID-19. The repertoire was sequenced with immunoSEQ multiplex PCR; TCRdb's copy has only in-frame clones and lacks some. The sample carries about 15,000 clones, roughly 89% recorded once. The sequencing sample was made of peripheral blood. These receptors were collected from a woman aged 70-85 years in a cohort sampled during active or convalescent COVID-19.

The chain links TRBV6-5 to TRBJ2-3, with D hard to call. The CDR3 runs to 12 residues. V lost 6 bases and J lost 4, with 8 bases in between. Germline values: CDR1 MNHEY, CDR2 SVGAGI. CDR3 DNA: TGTGCCAGCAGGACTGGTGCAGATACGCAGTATTTT. Encoded protein: CASRTGADTQYF.

The chain has TRBV5-1 and TRBJ1-3, with unresolved D. Germline V CDR1 and CDR2: SGHRS, YFSETQ. Trimming pared 4 bases from V and 4 bases from J, leaving 9 bases between. The CDR3 is made up of 13 amino acids. The CDR3 DNA is TGCGCCAGCAGCCTCGACGGGGGAAACACCATATATTTT. Translating gives CASSLDGGNTIYF.

This clone was observed once. V usage is TRBV9 and J usage is TRBJ2-7; 7 nucleotides match TRBD1. Trimming at V came to 4 bases and at J to 3 bases, leaving 4 bases not matched to a gene. CDR3 length equals 13 residues. CDR1 is SGDLS and CDR2 is YYNGEE in the germline V gene. Here the CDR3 DNA reads TGTGCCAGCAGCTTAAGACAGGGCTACGAGCAGTACTTC. Translated, it gives CASSLRQGYEQYF.

In DNA form, the CDR3 reads TGTGCCAGCAGACCCCCGGGACAGGGGAGTGAGCAGTTCTTC. This codes for CASRPPGQGSEQFF. The gene calls are TRBV7-2 and TRBJ2-1, with TRBD1 matching 10 bases. The CDR3 is made up of 14 amino acids. Germline CDR1 SGHTA, CDR2 FQGNSA. V was pared by 6 bases and J by 9 bases, with 8 bases of the junction left unmatched.

The V gene is TRBV28, the J gene TRBJ2-7, with TRBD1 matching 10 bases. The CDR3 covers 15 residues. The germline gives CDR1 MDHEN, CDR2 SYDVKM. The V and J ends lost 4 bases and 3 bases, in that order; junction bases with no gene match: 6. The CDR3 DNA reads as TGTGCCAGCAGTTCTATCGGGACAGGGGACTACGAGCAGTACTTC. Its translation: CASSSIGTGDYEQYF.

This CDR3 reads CASSQTGTENYNYGYTF. The CDR3 DNA is TGTGCCAGCAGCCAAACCGGGACAGAGAATTATAACTATGGCTACACCTTC. This sequence joins TRBV14 and TRBJ1-2; 7 nucleotides align to TRBD1. After removal of 2 bases from V and 1 base from J, the junction contained 10 bases not matched to a gene. Germline CDR1 is SGHDN and CDR2 is FVKESK. This CDR3 spans 17 amino acids. The complete variable domain, with remaining parts taken from reference TRBV14 and TRBJ1-2, reads EAGVTQFPSHSVIEKGQTVTLRCDPISGHDNLYWYRRVMGKEIKFLLHFVKESKQDESGMPNNRFLAERTGGTYSTLKVQPAELEDSGVYFCASSQTGTENYNYGYTFGSGTRLTVV.

This clone was counted a single time. The chain recombines TRBV16 with TRBJ1-4; 8 bases line up with TRBD1. CDR1 is KGHSY, CDR2 FQNENV, per germline. The CDR3 consists of 15 residues. The trim removed 0 bases at V and 5 bases at J, leaving 2 bases unmatched. In DNA, the CDR3 is TGTGCCAGCAGCCAATCCCCAGGGGGCAATGAAAAACTGTTTTTT. It specifies CASSQSPGGNEKLFF. The full variable domain, its missing parts supplied by reference TRBV16 and TRBJ1-4, is GEEVAQTPKHLVRGEGQKAKLYCAPIKGHSYVFWYQQVLKNEFKFLISFQNENVFDETGMPKERFSAKCLPNSPCSLEIQATKLEDSAVYFCASSQSPGGNEKLFFGSGTQLSVL.

This clone was detected only a few times. The identical CDR3 is also encoded by other nucleotide sequences in the sample. The chain recombines TRBV5-1 with TRBJ2-3; tentative D call: TRBD1 (6 bases). CDR1 is SGHRS and CDR2 is YFSETQ in the germline V gene. Trimming removed 4 bases at V and 0 bases at J, with 12 bases between. The CDR3 consists of 15 residues. The CDR3: CASSPGQPSTDTQYF. CDR3 nucleotide sequence: TGCGCCAGCAGCCCCGGACAGCCTAGCACAGATACGCAGTATTTT.

The rearrangement uses TRBV5-6 and TRBJ2-7; the D is unclear. CDR1 and CDR2 from the germline V gene are SGHDT and YYEEEE. The CDR3 has 12 residues. V lost 0 bases, J lost 6 bases, and 7 bases lay in between. The CDR3 sequence is CASSLAVSEQYF. The DNA for the CDR3 is TGTGCCAGCAGCTTGGCAGTAAGCGAGCAGTACTTC.

The chain employs TRBV7-9 and TRBJ1-1; the match to TRBD1 covers 9 bases. With V trimmed by 3 bases and J by 0 bases, 5 bases remained unmatched. Germline CDR1 and CDR2: SEHNR and FQNEAQ (reference sequence). This CDR3 contains 16 residues. The CDR3 sequence is CASSFQQGALNTEAFF. The CDR3 DNA is TGTGCCAGCAGCTTTCAACAGGGGGCCCTGAACACTGAAGCTTTCTTT. Full variable domain (missing parts from reference TRBV7-9 and TRBJ1-1): DTGVSQNPRHKITKRGQNVTFRCDPISEHNRLYWYRQTLGQGPEFLTYFQNEAQLEKSRLLSDRFSAERPKGSFSTLEIQRTEQGDSAMYLCASSFQQGALNTEAFFGQGTRLTVV.

This chain uses TRBV18 with TRBJ2-3; 10 positions agree with TRBD2. With 3 bases clipped from V and 4 bases from J, the junction kept 7 bases outside the gene matches. Germline CDR1 and CDR2: KGHSH and LQKENI. The CDR3 has 16 amino acids. CDR3 amino acids: CASSPIGSGGSDTQYF. In DNA, the CDR3 is TGTGCCAGCTCACCTATTGGTAGCGGGGGGTCAGATACGCAGTATTTT.

This clone was seen only a few times. The V call is TRBV29-1, the J call TRBJ1-2; weak D call: TRBD1 (6 bases). V lost 6 bases and J lost 7, with 12 bases in between. This CDR3 comprises 11 residues. CDR1 is SQVTM and CDR2 is ANQGSEA in the germline V gene. DNA for the CDR3: TGCAGCGTCCCCCTGGGGGCTGGCTACACCTTC. Translation gives CSVPLGAGYTF. The whole variable domain, filled in from reference TRBV29-1 and TRBJ1-2, reads SAVISQKPSRDICQRGTSLTIQCQVDSQVTMMFWYRQQPGQSLTLIATANQGSEATYESGFVIDKFPISRPNLTFSTLTVSNMSPEDSSIYLCSVPLGAGYTFGSGTRLTVV.

The chain combines TRBV4-1 with TRBJ2-3; maybe TRBD2 (5 bases). Germline CDR1 and CDR2: MGHRA and YSYEKL. The CDR3 is 19 amino acids. Trimming cost V 0 bases and J 0 bases, with 19 bases left between them. CDR3 DNA sequence: TGCGCCAGCAGCCAAGATCACTGGCGGGTGAGAACTAGCACAGATACGCAGTATTTT. Translation gives CASSQDHWRVRTSTDTQYF.

The CDR3 region has the DNA TGTGCCAGCACCAGGCTCTCACAGGGAACCCAGTACTTC. Its protein product is CASTRLSQGTQYF. The genes are TRBV6-4 and TRBJ2-5; possible D gene TRBD1, 6 bases. V was pared by 7 bases and J by 8 bases, with 17 bases between. The CDR3 covers 13 residues. Germline assignment: CDR1 MRHNA and CDR2 SNTAGT.

This rearrangement joins TRBV29-1 to TRBJ1-2, with 8 bases aligning to TRBD1. Per the germline V gene, CDR1 is SQVTM and CDR2 is ANQGSEA. After removal of 1 base from V and 3 bases from J, the junction contained 4 bases not matched to a gene. This CDR3 is 14 amino acids long. CDR3 residues: CSVEGPTGDYGYTF. DNA for the CDR3: TGCAGCGTTGAAGGTCCGACAGGGGACTATGGCTACACCTTC.

The chain joins TRBV6-6 to TRBJ1-6, with 7 bases aligning to TRBD1. Germline CDR1 is MNHNY and CDR2 is SVGAGI (reference sequence). J gave up 7 bases and V 8 bases, and 5 bases lay outside the gene matches. This CDR3 is 13 amino acids long. The CDR3 loop reads CASVRGENSPLHF. In DNA, the CDR3 is TGTGCCAGCGTCAGGGGGGAGAATTCACCCCTCCACTTT.

This chain joins TRBV11-2 and TRBJ2-1, with 8 positions matching TRBD2. This CDR3 contains 15 residues. Trimming cost V 0 bases and J 6 bases; bases outside gene matches: 4. Germline CDR1 SGHAT, CDR2 FQNNGV. The chain's CDR3 is CASSLDGTSVNEQFF. CDR3 nucleotide sequence: TGTGCCAGCAGCTTAGATGGGACTAGTGTCAATGAGCAGTTCTTC.

The chain joins TRBV10-3 to TRBJ2-3; 8 bases line up with TRBD2. The germline V gene encodes CDR1 ENHRY and CDR2 SYGVKD. This CDR3 contains 13 residues. V was clipped by 8 bases and J by 4 bases; unmatched bases: 5. CDR3 sequence (DNA): TGTGCCATCCGGGAGGGGGGACCAGATACGCAGTATTTT. As protein: CAIREGGPDTQYF.

V usage is TRBV3-1 (or the pseudogene TRBV3-2) and J usage is TRBJ1-1, with TRBD1 as a possible D gene (5 bases). V dropped 1 base and J dropped 5 bases, with 17 bases sitting between them. There are 16 residues in the CDR3. CDR1 and CDR2 from the germline V gene are LGHDT and YNNKEL (reference sequence). The CDR3, as DNA: TGTGCCAGCAGCCAAGGGGGGAGGGCTCGAAAAACTGAAGCTTTCTTT. Translated, it gives CASSQGGRARKTEAFF.

This CDR3 reads CAISDPGWGTEAFF. CDR3 bases: TGTGCCATCAGTGACCCAGGGTGGGGCACTGAAGCTTTCTTT. This chain joins TRBV10-3 and TRBJ1-1; a weak D match, TRBD1 (5 bases). Germline V gene lookup returns CDR1 ENHRY and CDR2 SYGVKD. Trimming pared 3 bases from V and 4 bases from J, leaving 12 bases between. This CDR3 spans 14 amino acids.

V usage is TRBV20-1 and J usage is TRBJ1-1; 7 nucleotides agree with TRBD1. CDR1 and CDR2 (germline): DFQATT, SNEGSKA (reference sequence). Germline trimming cut 8 bases from V and 0 bases from J; bases unmatched to any gene: 6. The CDR3 is 13 amino acids. The CDR3 DNA reads as TGCAGTCCCAGTGGGACAGTGAACACTGAAGCTTTCTTT. This gives the protein CSPSGTVNTEAFF.

J is TRBJ1-4 and V is TRBV24-1; the D is unclear. CDR1 and CDR2 from the germline V gene are KGHDR and SFDVKD. This CDR3 has 16 residues. V lost 3 bases, J lost 0 bases, and 10 bases lay in between. The CDR3 reads CATSDGRGATNEKLFF. The CDR3 DNA sequence: TGTGCCACCAGTGATGGGCGGGGTGCAACTAATGAAAAACTGTTTTTT.

V usage is TRBV5-1 and J usage is TRBJ1-2; TRBD1 matches 8 bases. Germline V lookup: CDR1 SGHRS, CDR2 YFSETQ. The CDR3 has 15 residues. V lost 0 bases to trimming and J lost 2 bases; unmatched junction nucleotides: 3. The CDR3 here is CASSLGTGQNYGYTF. As DNA, the CDR3 is TGCGCCAGCAGCTTGGGGACAGGGCAAAACTATGGCTACACCTTC. The complete variable domain, with remaining parts taken from reference TRBV5-1 and TRBJ1-2, reads KAGVTQTPRYLIKTRGQQVTLSCSPISGHRSVSWYQQTPGQGLQFLFEYFSETQRNKGNFPGRFSGRQFSNSRSEMNVSTLELGDSALYLCASSLGTGQNYGYTFGSGTRLTVV.

The genes are TRBV3-1 (or the pseudogene TRBV3-2) and TRBJ2-7; 9 bases map to TRBD1. Germline CDR1 and CDR2: LGHDT and YNNKEL (reference sequence). Trimming took 3 bases from V and 3 from J; bases not matched to a gene: 6. There are 15 residues in the CDR3. The chain's CDR3 is CASSQGGTGSYEQYF. The CDR3 DNA sequence: TGTGCCAGCAGCCAGGGCGGGACAGGGAGCTACGAGCAGTACTTC.

The rearrangement uses TRBV28 and TRBJ2-4; D call uncertain. V was trimmed by 5 bases and J by 0 bases, leaving 8 bases between them. CDR1 MDHEN and CDR2 SYDVKM come from the germline V gene. This CDR3 region has 14 residues. CDR3 sequence reads: CASSSSLAKNIQYF. The CDR3 nucleotides read TGTGCCAGCAGTAGTTCACTAGCCAAAAACATTCAGTACTTC.

The chain uses TRBV30 and TRBJ1-5, with D possibly TRBD1 on 5 matching bases. Looked up from germline, CDR1 is GTSNPN and CDR2 is SVGIG (reference sequence). Trimming took 0 bases from V and 5 from J, leaving 14 bases between them. The length of the CDR3 is 15 residues. CDR3 sequence reads: CAWSVKGAGDQPQHF. Written as DNA, the CDR3 is TGTGCCTGGAGTGTAAAAGGGGCTGGCGATCAGCCCCAGCATTTT.

The rearrangement joins TRBV6-1 to TRBJ1-2; no clear D. V was shortened by 2 bases and J by 7 bases, with 14 bases between the two germline ends. CDR1 and CDR2 (germline): MNHNS, SASEGT. The CDR3 spans 14 residues. The CDR3 region is CASSELGLMSGYTF. The CDR3 DNA reads TGTGCCAGCAGTGAATTGGGCCTGATGAGTGGCTACACCTTC.

This chain uses TRBV19 with TRBJ2-4; TRBD1 matches 7 bases. Trimming took 6 bases from V and 3 from J; bases not matched to a gene: 11. Germline lookup yields CDR1 LNHDA and CDR2 SQIVND (reference sequence). The CDR3 is 16 residues long. CDR3 region: CASSTQGRDGKNIQYF. The CDR3 DNA follows: TGTGCCAGTAGCACACAGGGGAGAGATGGCAAAAACATTCAGTACTTC.

J is TRBJ1-5 and V is TRBV19; possible D gene TRBD1, 5 bases. V shed 7 bases and J shed 6 bases, with 13 bases lying between them. Germline V gives CDR1 LNHDA, CDR2 SQIVND (reference sequence). The CDR3 spans 13 residues. The CDR3 nucleotides are TGTGCCAGTAACCAAGACAGAAGTCAGCCCCAGCATTTT. As protein: CASNQDRSQPQHF.

This clone was recorded once. The rearrangement links TRBV7-2 to TRBJ1-1; D possibly corresponds to TRBD1 (6 bases). V was pared by 10 bases and J by 1 base, with 13 bases between. The CDR3 loop spans 13 amino acids. The germline V gene encodes CDR1 SGHTA and CDR2 FQGNSA. CDR3 DNA: TGTGCCACCTTGGGGGCTCCGAACACTGAAGCTTTCTTT. Its translation: CATLGAPNTEAFF.

V and J are TRBV12-5 and TRBJ2-7; D might be TRBD2 (5 bases). The CDR3 runs 11 residues. V was clipped by 6 bases and J by 7 bases, with 10 bases between them. Per the germline V gene, CDR1 is LGHNT and CDR2 is FRNRAP. The CDR3 reads CASGIRGEQYF. The DNA for the CDR3 is TGTGCTAGTGGAATTAGAGGGGAGCAGTACTTC. Full variable domain (remainder filled in from reference TRBV12-5 and TRBJ2-7): DARVTQTPRHKVTEMGQEVTMRCQPILGHNTVFWYRQTMMQGLELLAYFRNRAPLDDSGMPKDRFSAEMPDATLATLKIQPSEPRDSAVYFCASGIRGEQYFGPGTRLTVT.